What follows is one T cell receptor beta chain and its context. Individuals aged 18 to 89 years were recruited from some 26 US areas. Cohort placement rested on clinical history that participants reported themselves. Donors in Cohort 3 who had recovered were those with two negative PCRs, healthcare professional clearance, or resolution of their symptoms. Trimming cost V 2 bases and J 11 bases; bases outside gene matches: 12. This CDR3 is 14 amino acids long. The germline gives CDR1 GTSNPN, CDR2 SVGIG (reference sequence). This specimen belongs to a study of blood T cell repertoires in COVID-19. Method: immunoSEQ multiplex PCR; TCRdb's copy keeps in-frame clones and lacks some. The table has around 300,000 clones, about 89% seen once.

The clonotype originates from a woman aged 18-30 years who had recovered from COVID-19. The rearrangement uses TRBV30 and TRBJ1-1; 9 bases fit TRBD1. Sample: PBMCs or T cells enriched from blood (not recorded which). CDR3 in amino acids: CAWSLTGGSMWAFF. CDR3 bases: TGTGCCTGGAGTCTGACAGGGGGGAGTATGTGGGCTTTCTTT.